This TCR beta chain stems from a study of OX40 agonist ivuxolimab in advanced cancers. About the research overall: An agonistic anti-OX40 (CD134) antibody, ivuxolimab, was used to treat the patients. Patients were infused with ivuxolimab every 2 weeks at 0.01 to 10 mg/kg.

Germline V gene data show CDR1 as MNHEY and CDR2 as SMNVEV (reference sequence). V dropped 3 bases and J dropped 3 bases, with 10 bases sitting between them. There are 14 residues in the CDR3. The assay was immunoSEQ multiplex PCR, and TCRdb's table has in-frame clones only and misses some. The top ten clones hold 3% to 5% of a sample with approximately 50,000 clones, around 80% of them seen once. Patients who had autoimmune disease history or got systemic immunosuppression were left out. This clone was found a few times. The V and J genes are TRBV27 and TRBJ2-3; tentatively, D is TRBD1 (5 bases). This sequence was found in an adult with an advanced solid tumor such as melanoma, head and neck, liver or kidney cancer. The sample consisted of CD4+ or CD8+ T cells sorted from blood, taken in a trial of the OX40 agonist ivuxolimab. The CDR3 is CASSLQGGTDTQYF. The CDR3 nucleotides are TGTGCCAGCAGTTTGCAGGGTGGGACAGATACGCAGTATTTT.